A selection of T cell receptor beta chains follows, all from one sample in a study of human T cells and chemical hapten exposure. TCRdb reanalysed the RACE reads using MiXCR and keeps one entry per CDR3 protein. The sample carries some 70,000 distinct CDR3 sequences, approximately 35% recorded once. The input for sequencing was whole blood, taken in connection with sensitization to the hapten diphenylcyclopropenone (DPC). The receptors here all came from a man in his forties with alopecia areata. Some clones in this sample may be carry-over from other donors' samples. Both conserved end residues are part of each CDR3. D genes are given only for firm matches. For some rows the clone size is stated as once, few or many, or as a class when expanded; others skip it.

clone size	J gene	D gene	V gene	CDR3 protein	CDR3 DNA
NA	TRBJ2-2	NA	TRBV12-3/TRBV12-4	CASSLAGASTGELFF	TGTGCCAGCAGTTTAGCGGGAGCAAGTACCGGGGAGCTGTTTTTT
few	TRBJ2-3	NA	TRBV28	CASRGEIYTDTQYF	TGTGCCAGCCGAGGCGAGATTTACACAGATACGCAGTATTTT
once	TRBJ1-5	NA	TRBV19	CASSMTDYSNQPQHF	TGTGCCAGTAGTATGACGGATTATAGCAATCAGCCCCAGCATTTT
few	TRBJ2-3	NA	TRBV7-2	CASSSTVHTQYF	TGTGCCAGCAGCTCCACGGTTCATACGCAGTATTTT
NA	TRBJ1-5	TRBD1	TRBV20-1	CSAPDRGSNQPQHF	TGCAGTGCCCCGGACAGGGGAAGCAATCAGCCCCAGCATTTT
NA	TRBJ2-7	NA	TRBV6-1	CASSVDPGTYEQYF	TGTGCCAGCAGCGTCGATCCAGGAACCTACGAGCAGTACTTC
NA	TRBJ1-4	TRBD1	TRBV12-3/TRBV12-4	CASSSRKGQVGEREKLFF	TGTGCCAGCAGTTCCCGGAAAGGACAGGTTGGGGAGCGAGAAAAACTGTTTTTT
NA	TRBJ2-1	TRBD2	TRBV5-4	CASSSLSGRDRYNEQFF	TGTGCCAGCAGCTCACTAAGCGGGAGGGATCGGTACAATGAGCAGTTCTTC
NA	TRBJ1-2	NA	TRBV29-1	CSVASDYGYTF	TGCAGCGTTGCTTCCGACTATGGCTACACCTTC
NA	TRBJ2-3	TRBD2	TRBV19	CASSSASGIGVADTQYF	TGTGCCAGTAGTTCGGCTAGCGGGATCGGGGTCGCAGATACGCAGTATTTT
NA	TRBJ2-2	NA	TRBV19	CASKRARGELFF	TGTGCCAGTAAAAGGGCTCGTGGGGAGCTGTTTTTT
NA	TRBJ2-5	NA	TRBV14	CASSQEGTVKETQYF	TGTGCCAGCAGCCAAGAGGGCACGGTGAAAGAGACCCAGTACTTC
NA	TRBJ1-1	NA	TRBV7-9	CASSLEGTTEAFF	TGTGCCAGCAGCTTAGAGGGAACAACTGAAGCTTTCTTT
few	TRBJ1-5	TRBD1	TRBV20-1	CSATVVNRGFNQPQHF	TGCAGTGCCACCGTGGTTAACAGGGGCTTCAATCAGCCCCAGCATTTT
NA	TRBJ2-7	NA	TRBV12-3/TRBV12-4	CASSFVGREDEQYF	TGTGCCAGCAGTTTTGTGGGCAGGGAGGACGAGCAGTACTTC
few	TRBJ2-1	NA	TRBV6-4	CASSEVESSYNEQFF	TGTGCCAGCAGTGAGGTGGAGAGCTCCTACAATGAGCAGTTCTTC
few	TRBJ1-2	NA	TRBV28	CASHEITGTNGYTF	TGTGCCAGCCATGAAATTACAGGGACGAATGGCTACACCTTC
NA	TRBJ2-1	TRBD1	TRBV20-1	CSVWGDRAIYNEQFF	TGCAGTGTTTGGGGGGACAGGGCCATCTACAATGAGCAGTTCTTC
few	TRBJ1-5	NA	TRBV20-1	CSAGDIFNQPQHF	TGCAGTGCGGGAGACATCTTCAATCAGCCCCAGCATTTT